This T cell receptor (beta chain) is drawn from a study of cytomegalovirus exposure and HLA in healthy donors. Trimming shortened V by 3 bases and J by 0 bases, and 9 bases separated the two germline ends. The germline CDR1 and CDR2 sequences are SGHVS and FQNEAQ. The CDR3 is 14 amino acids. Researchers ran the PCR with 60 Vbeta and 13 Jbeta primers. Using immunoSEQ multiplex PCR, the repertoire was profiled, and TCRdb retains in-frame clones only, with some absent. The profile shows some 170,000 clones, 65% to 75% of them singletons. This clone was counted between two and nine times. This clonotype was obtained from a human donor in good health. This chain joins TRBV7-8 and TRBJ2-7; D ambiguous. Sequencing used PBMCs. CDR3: CASSLTEPSYEQYF. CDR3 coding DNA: TGTGCCAGCAGCTTGACGGAGCCCTCCTACGAGCAGTACTTC.